Sequencing of this TCR beta chain was carried out in a study of OX40 agonist ivuxolimab in advanced cancers. Generated by immunoSEQ multiplex PCR, the TCRdb table keeps only in-frame clones and is missing some. The sample yields some 100,000 clones, approximately 90% seen once. General observations from the study: Low normalized T-cell clonal expansion was also seen in some nonresponders. Among the least clonally expanded were partial responders at 0.1-3.0 mg/kg.

This CDR3 has 14 amino acids. CDR1 SGHRS and CDR2 YFSETQ come from the germline V gene. J lost 4 bases, V lost 3 bases, and 4 bases had no gene match. A note on this clone: Antigen: not known.

This TCR was sampled from an adult with an advanced solid tumor such as melanoma, head and neck, liver or kidney cancer. The chain uses TRBV5-1 and TRBJ2-7; 10 bases line up with TRBD1. The sequences come from CD4+ or CD8+ T cells sorted from blood, collected in a trial of the OX40 agonist ivuxolimab. DNA for the CDR3: TGCGCCAGCAGCTGGGACAGGGGAGGGTACGAGCAGTACTTC. As protein: CASSWDRGGYEQYF.